These 2 T cell receptor beta chains came from one sample sequenced in a study of pediatric ulcerative colitis. Method: immunoSEQ multiplex PCR; TCRdb's copy keeps in-frame clones and lacks some. The sample includes roughly 30,000 clones, roughly four fifths of them seen just once. The sample was blood. All receptors derive from a boy between 10 and 17 years old with severe ulcerative colitis.

The chain joins TRBV30 to TRBJ1-5; D may be TRBD1 (5 bases). Germline assignment: CDR1 GTSNPN and CDR2 SVGIG (reference sequence). The CDR3 spans 17 residues. V was pared by 0 bases and J by 4 bases, with 19 bases between. For the CDR3, the DNA is TGTGCCTGGAGTGTATTGGCAGGGCCCCGGGTGAATCAGCCCCAGCATTTT. Its translation: CAWSVLAGPRVNQPQHF.

The chain uses TRBV27 and TRBJ2-1; D ambiguous. This CDR3 comprises 14 residues. V shed 2 bases and J shed 1 base, with 6 bases lying between them. Per the germline V gene, CDR1 is MNHEY and CDR2 is SMNVEV (reference sequence). The CDR3 region is CASSLSLSYNEQFF. DNA of the CDR3: TGTGCCAGCAGTTTAAGTCTGTCCTACAATGAGCAGTTCTTC.